This TCR beta chain comes out of a study of cytomegalovirus exposure and HLA in healthy donors. PCR involved 60 Vbeta and 13 Jbeta primers. Only in-frame clones appear in the TCRdb table, and some are missing; sequencing was by immunoSEQ multiplex PCR. Among 95,000 to 150,000 clones listed, around 60% were seen once. Whereas donors were nominally healthy upon sampling, unrecorded immune exposures were probable. The receptor comes from a man aged 35 to 55 in good health and CMV-seropositive. The sequencing input was PBMCs.

CDR3 loop: CSVAGGPNTGELFF. CDR3 DNA sequence: TGCAGCGTTGCAGGGGGCCCGAACACCGGGGAGCTGTTTTTT. V usage is TRBV29-1 and J usage is TRBJ2-2, with 8 bases fitting TRBD1. Unmatched junction bases numbered 1, after V lost 4 bases and J lost 0 bases. Germline CDR1 is SQVTM and CDR2 is ANQGSEA. The CDR3 contains 14 residues.